This T cell receptor beta chain was sequenced during a study of T cell responses to AZD1222 COVID-19 vaccine. Study-wide results and limits: Baseline serology detected seropositivity in only 5 or 6 AZD1222 recipients. Clonal diversity was possibly underestimated, and white British individuals and females predominated among donors.

CDR3 size: 17 residues. V lost 1 base to trimming and J lost 7 bases; unmatched junction nucleotides: 10. Looked up from germline, CDR1 is LGHNA and CDR2 is YNFKEQ. In this sample, this clone turned up once. Antigen unknown. Only in-frame clones appear in the TCRdb table, and some are missing; sequencing was by immunoSEQ multiplex PCR. The data hold 95,000 to 120,000 clones, with roughly 88% observed a single time. This clonotype originated in an adult who received the AZD1222 COVID-19 vaccine. The source was peripheral blood, collected 28 days after the second AZD1222 dose. V gene TRBV4-2 combines with J gene TRBJ1-1, with 12 bases fitting TRBD1. The CDR3 bases are TGTGCCAGCAGCCAAGCTAATGGGACAGGGGGCTGGGGTGAAGCTTTCTTT. Its protein is CASSQANGTGGWGEAFF.